This T cell receptor beta chain was captured in a study of OX40 agonist ivuxolimab in advanced cancers. General study points: In general, CD8+ T cells held more expanded clones than CD4+ did, on average. Some nonresponders also had low normalized T-cell clonal expansion.

Points on this clone: What it recognizes is unknown.

The ends lost 4 bases at V and 6 bases at J; junction bases unmatched: 8. Germline V CDR1 and CDR2: SGHNT, YENEEA. The CDR3 extends over 15 amino acids. Measured with immunoSEQ multiplex PCR; TCRdb has only the in-frame clones, and not every one. The table records tens of thousands of clones, 89% of them present only once. The source material was CD4+ or CD8+ T cells sorted from blood, sampled in a trial of the OX40 agonist ivuxolimab. The chain recombines TRBV11-3 with TRBJ2-3; 9 bases match TRBD1. The sequence derives from an adult with an advanced solid tumor such as melanoma, head and neck, liver or kidney cancer. CDR3 bases: TGTGCCAGCAGCTACGGACAGGGGAGCTCCGATACGCAGTATTTT. Protein: CASSYGQGSSDTQYF.